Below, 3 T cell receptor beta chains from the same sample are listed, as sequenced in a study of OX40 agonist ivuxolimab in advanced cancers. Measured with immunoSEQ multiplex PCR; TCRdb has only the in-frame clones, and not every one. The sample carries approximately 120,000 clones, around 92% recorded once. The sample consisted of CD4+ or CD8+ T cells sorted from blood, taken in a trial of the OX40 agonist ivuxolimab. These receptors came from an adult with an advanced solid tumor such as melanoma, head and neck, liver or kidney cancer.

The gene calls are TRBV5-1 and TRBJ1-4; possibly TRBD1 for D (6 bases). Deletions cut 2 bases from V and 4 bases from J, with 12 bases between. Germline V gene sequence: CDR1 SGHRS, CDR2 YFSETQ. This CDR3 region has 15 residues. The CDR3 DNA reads TGCGCCAGCAGCTTAGGACAGTTGAATAATGAAAAACTGTTTTTT. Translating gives CASSLGQLNNEKLFF.

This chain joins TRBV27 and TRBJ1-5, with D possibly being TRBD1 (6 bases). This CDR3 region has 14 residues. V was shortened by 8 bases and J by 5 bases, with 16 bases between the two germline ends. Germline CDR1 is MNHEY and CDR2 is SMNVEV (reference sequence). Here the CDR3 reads CASSGRGLDQPQHF. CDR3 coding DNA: TGTGCCAGCTCGGGCAGGGGATTGGATCAGCCCCAGCATTTT.

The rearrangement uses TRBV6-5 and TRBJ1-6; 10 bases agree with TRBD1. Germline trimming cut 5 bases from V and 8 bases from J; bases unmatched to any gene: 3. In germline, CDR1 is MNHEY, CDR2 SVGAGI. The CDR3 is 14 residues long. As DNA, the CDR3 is TGTGCCAGCAGTGCAGGGACAGGGGATTCACCCCTCCACTTT. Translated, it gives CASSAGTGDSPLHF.